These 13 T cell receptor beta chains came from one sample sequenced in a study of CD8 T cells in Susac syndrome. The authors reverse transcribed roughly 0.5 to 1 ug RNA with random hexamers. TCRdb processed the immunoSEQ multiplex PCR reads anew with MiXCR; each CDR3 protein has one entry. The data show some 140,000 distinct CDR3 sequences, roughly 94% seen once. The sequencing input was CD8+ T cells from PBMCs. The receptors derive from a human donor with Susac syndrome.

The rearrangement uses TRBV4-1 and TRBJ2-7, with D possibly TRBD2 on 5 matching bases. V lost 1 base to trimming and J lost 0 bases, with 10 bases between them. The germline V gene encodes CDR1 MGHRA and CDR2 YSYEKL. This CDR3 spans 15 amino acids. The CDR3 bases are TGCGCCAGCAGCCAAGCTGACGGGAACTCCTACGAGCAGTACTTC. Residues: CASSQADGNSYEQYF.

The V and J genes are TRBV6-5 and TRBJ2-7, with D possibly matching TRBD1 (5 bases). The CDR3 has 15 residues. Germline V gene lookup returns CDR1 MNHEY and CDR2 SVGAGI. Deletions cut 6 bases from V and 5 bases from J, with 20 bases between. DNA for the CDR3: TGTGCCAGCAGCCCGCTGTTGGGGCCCCCGGACGAGCAGTACTTC. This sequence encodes CASSPLLGPPDEQYF.

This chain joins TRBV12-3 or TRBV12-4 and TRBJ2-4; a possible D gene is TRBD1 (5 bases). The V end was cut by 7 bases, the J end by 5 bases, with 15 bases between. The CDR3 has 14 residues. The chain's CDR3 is CASTLTVTENIQYF. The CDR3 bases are TGTGCCAGCACCCTGACAGTAACCGAAAACATTCAGTACTTC.

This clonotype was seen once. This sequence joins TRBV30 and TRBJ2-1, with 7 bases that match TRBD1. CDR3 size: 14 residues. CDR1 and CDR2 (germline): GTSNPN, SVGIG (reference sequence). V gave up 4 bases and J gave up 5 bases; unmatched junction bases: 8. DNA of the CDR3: TGTGCCTGGATGACAGGGATGACCCACAATGAGCAGTTCTTC. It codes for CAWMTGMTHNEQFF.

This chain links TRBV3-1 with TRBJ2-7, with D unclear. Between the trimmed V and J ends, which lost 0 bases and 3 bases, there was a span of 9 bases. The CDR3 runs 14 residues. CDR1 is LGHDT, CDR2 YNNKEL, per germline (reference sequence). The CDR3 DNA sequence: TGTGCCAGCAGCCAAGAGGGCCTAGGCTACGAGCAGTACTTC. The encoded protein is CASSQEGLGYEQYF.

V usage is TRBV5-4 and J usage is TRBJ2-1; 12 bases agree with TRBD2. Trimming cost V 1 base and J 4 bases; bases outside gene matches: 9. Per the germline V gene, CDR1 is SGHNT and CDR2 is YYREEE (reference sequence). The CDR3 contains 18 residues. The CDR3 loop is CASSLWWLAGGVYNEQFF. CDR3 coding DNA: TGTGCCAGCAGCTTGTGGTGGCTAGCGGGAGGGGTATACAATGAGCAGTTCTTC.

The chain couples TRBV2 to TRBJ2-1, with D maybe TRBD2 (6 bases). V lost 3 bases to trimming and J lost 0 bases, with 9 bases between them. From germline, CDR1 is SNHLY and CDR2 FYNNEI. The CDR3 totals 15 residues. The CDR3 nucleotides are TGTGCCAGCAGTGACCGGGGGAGCTCCTACAATGAGCAGTTCTTC. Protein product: CASSDRGSSYNEQFF.

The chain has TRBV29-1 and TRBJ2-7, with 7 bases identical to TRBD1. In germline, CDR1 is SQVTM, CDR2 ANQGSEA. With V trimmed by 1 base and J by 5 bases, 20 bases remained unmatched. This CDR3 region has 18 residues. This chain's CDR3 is CSVEVPDRVGPQADEQYF. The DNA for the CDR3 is TGCAGCGTTGAAGTCCCAGACAGGGTCGGTCCCCAAGCTGACGAGCAGTACTTC.

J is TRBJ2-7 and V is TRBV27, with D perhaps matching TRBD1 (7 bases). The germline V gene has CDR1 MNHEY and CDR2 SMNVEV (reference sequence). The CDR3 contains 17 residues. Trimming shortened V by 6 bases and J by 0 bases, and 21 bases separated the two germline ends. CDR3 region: CASSFRGVEGISYEQYF. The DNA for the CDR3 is TGTGCCAGCAGCTTCAGGGGGGTCGAGGGGATCTCCTACGAGCAGTACTTC.

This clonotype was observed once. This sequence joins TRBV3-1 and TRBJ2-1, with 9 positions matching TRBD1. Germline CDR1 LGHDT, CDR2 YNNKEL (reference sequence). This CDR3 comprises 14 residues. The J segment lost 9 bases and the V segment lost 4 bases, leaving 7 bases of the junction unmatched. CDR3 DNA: TGTGCCAGCAGCCCCCCGACAGGGGGACTTGAGCAGTTCTTC. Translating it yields CASSPPTGGLEQFF.

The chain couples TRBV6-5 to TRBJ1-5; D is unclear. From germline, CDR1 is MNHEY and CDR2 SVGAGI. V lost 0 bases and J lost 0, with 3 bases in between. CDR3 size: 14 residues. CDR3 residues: CASSYSGSNQPQHF. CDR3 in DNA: TGTGCCAGCAGTTACTCAGGTAGCAATCAGCCCCAGCATTTT.

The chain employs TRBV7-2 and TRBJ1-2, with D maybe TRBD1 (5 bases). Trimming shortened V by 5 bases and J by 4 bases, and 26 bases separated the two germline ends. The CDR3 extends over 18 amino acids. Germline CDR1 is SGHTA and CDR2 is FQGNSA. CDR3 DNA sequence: TGTGCCAGCAGCCTAGGGTGGGACTCCGGGGAGGGTGGCTATGGCTACACCTTC. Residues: CASSLGWDSGEGGYGYTF.

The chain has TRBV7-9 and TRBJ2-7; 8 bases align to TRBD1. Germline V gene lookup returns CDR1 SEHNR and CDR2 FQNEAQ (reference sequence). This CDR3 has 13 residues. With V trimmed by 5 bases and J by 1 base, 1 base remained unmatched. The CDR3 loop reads CASSGDRSYEQYF. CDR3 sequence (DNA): TGTGCCAGCAGCGGGGACAGGTCCTACGAGCAGTACTTC.